The next 14 T cell receptor beta chains were all read from a single sample in a study of blood T cell repertoires in COVID-19. Here immunoSEQ multiplex PCR was the method, and the copy in TCRdb shows in-frame clones only, minus some. Among 50,000 to 80,000 clones listed, around 82% were seen once. Sequencing was performed on peripheral blood. The receptors come from a man in his 60s with COVID-19, enrolled during active disease.

The genes are TRBV28 and TRBJ1-1; TRBD1 might be the D (5 bases). The V end was cut by 5 bases, the J end by 0 bases, with 13 bases between. Germline CDR1 reads MDHEN; CDR2 reads SYDVKM. The CDR3 consists of 15 residues. The CDR3 loop is CASSPPRGMNTEAFF. CDR3 DNA: TGTGCCAGCAGTCCCCCTCGGGGGATGAACACTGAAGCTTTCTTT.

This clone was detected only once. The chain uses TRBV9 and TRBJ2-1; D is possibly TRBD1 (6 bases). Germline CDR1 SGDLS, CDR2 YYNGEE. The CDR3 extends over 14 amino acids. V gave up 0 bases and J gave up 2 bases, with 6 bases separating them. The CDR3 reads CASSVGTAYNEQFF. CDR3 in DNA: TGTGCCAGCAGCGTAGGGACAGCCTACAATGAGCAGTTCTTC. Full variable domain (remainder filled in from reference TRBV9 and TRBJ2-1): DSGVTQTPKHLITATGQRVTLRCSPRSGDLSVYWYQQSLDQGLQFLIQYYNGEERAKGNILERFSAQQFPDLHSELNLSSLELGDSALYFCASSVGTAYNEQFFGPGTRLTVL.

CDR3 nucleotides: TGTGCCAGCAGCCCCCCCCCAGGGTCTGAAGCTTTCTTT. It is translated as CASSPPPGSEAFF. V usage is TRBV11-2 and J usage is TRBJ1-1, with D possibly matching TRBD1 (5 bases). Germline CDR1 reads SGHAT; CDR2 reads FQNNGV. The CDR3 runs to 13 residues. V lost 5 bases and J 6 bases, leaving 13 bases between the germline ends.

The V and J genes are TRBV6-5 and TRBJ1-2; 9 positions match TRBD1. V was pared by 2 bases and J by 6 bases, with 7 bases of the junction left unmatched. The length of the CDR3 is 15 residues. CDR1 and CDR2 from the germline V gene are MNHEY and SVGAGI. CDR3 coding DNA: TGTGCCAGCAGTTACGGGTACGACAGGGGGAATGGCTACACCTTC. Translation gives CASSYGYDRGNGYTF.

The genes are TRBV4-1 and TRBJ1-2; D is possibly TRBD1 (6 bases). The V end was cut by 1 base, the J end by 5 bases, with 11 bases between. This CDR3 spans 14 amino acids. Germline CDR1 reads MGHRA; CDR2 reads YSYEKL. The CDR3 spells CASSQGRGGYGYTF. As DNA, the CDR3 is TGCGCCAGCAGCCAAGGGAGGGGGGGATATGGCTACACCTTC.

V and J are TRBV7-2 and TRBJ2-2; the D gene is possibly TRBD1 (5 bases). Trimming stripped 5 bases from V and 10 bases from J, with 14 bases between. This CDR3 spans 13 amino acids. Germline assignment: CDR1 SGHTA and CDR2 FQGNSA. The CDR3 loop reads CASSTATAPELFF. The CDR3, as DNA: TGTGCCAGCAGCACAGCGACAGCCCCGGAGCTGTTTTTT.

This rearrangement joins TRBV7-9 to TRBJ2-5; the D gene is possibly TRBD1 (6 bases). The germline V gene encodes CDR1 SEHNR and CDR2 FQNEAQ (reference sequence). V lost 8 bases to trimming and J lost 9 bases, with 10 bases between them. The length of the CDR3 is 10 residues. For the CDR3, the DNA is TGTGCCAGCCGCGAGGGGGCCCAGTACTTC. It encodes CASREGAQYF.

The V gene is TRBV25-1, the J gene TRBJ2-1, with 10 bases aligning to TRBD1. The germline CDR1 and CDR2 sequences are MGHDK and SYGVNS. The CDR3 length is 16 residues. With 3 bases clipped from V and 7 bases from J, the junction kept 9 bases outside the gene matches. Here the CDR3 reads CASSDPRQGAENEQFF. DNA for the CDR3: TGTGCCAGCAGTGACCCTAGACAGGGGGCAGAGAATGAGCAGTTCTTC.

This chain uses TRBV6-5 with TRBJ1-2, with a tentative D call TRBD1 (6 bases). This CDR3 comprises 14 residues. V was clipped by 0 bases and J by 8 bases, with 13 bases between them. Germline loops: CDR1 MNHEY, CDR2 SVGAGI. CDR3 nucleotides: TGTGCCAGCAGTTACTCGACGGGGGGCGACGGCTACACCTTC. It translates to CASSYSTGGDGYTF.

The gene calls are TRBV2 and TRBJ2-1, with D unclear. Germline CDR1 is SNHLY and CDR2 is FYNNEI. V was trimmed by 1 base and J by 0 bases, leaving 10 bases between them. The CDR3 has 16 residues. The DNA of the CDR3 is TGTGCCAGCAGTGAAGTTGAGAGGAGCTCCTACAATGAGCAGTTCTTC. This gives the protein CASSEVERSSYNEQFF.

This clone was observed a handful of times. V gene TRBV7-3 combines with J gene TRBJ2-3; D call uncertain. This CDR3 has 15 residues. V was cut by 2 bases and J by 5 bases, with 14 bases left in between. Looked up from germline, CDR1 is SGHTA and CDR2 is FQGTGA. The CDR3 bases are TGTGCCAGCAGCTTATCGGCAGCTTCGGGAGATACGCAGTATTTT. It codes for CASSLSAASGDTQYF.

The chain couples TRBV5-4 to TRBJ2-1, with 8 bases lining up with TRBD2. Losses at the gene ends were 6 bases for V and 9 bases for J; bases not matched to a gene: 11. Germline V CDR1 and CDR2: SGHNT, YYREEE (reference sequence). This CDR3 comprises 14 residues. The CDR3 is CASTPDSGVVEQFF. In DNA form, the CDR3 reads TGTGCCAGCACCCCGGATAGCGGGGTGGTTGAGCAGTTCTTC.

V gene TRBV12-3 or TRBV12-4 combines with J gene TRBJ1-4; 9 nucleotides match TRBD1. After removal of 8 bases from V and 11 bases from J, the junction contained 9 bases not matched to a gene. The CDR3 covers 13 residues. The CDR3 nucleotides read TGTGCCAGCGGGGACAGGGCCGAAGGGAAACTGTTTTTT. Translating gives CASGDRAEGKLFF.

The CDR3 is CATRAGTGSYEQYF. The CDR3 coding sequence is TGTGCCACCAGAGCCGGGACAGGGTCATACGAGCAGTACTTC. The V gene is TRBV24-1, the J gene TRBJ2-7, with 9 bases matching TRBD1. CDR1 KGHDR and CDR2 SFDVKD come from the germline V gene. V lost 7 bases, J lost 4 bases, and 7 bases stayed unmatched. This CDR3 has 14 amino acids.